This section outlines one T cell receptor (beta chain) sequence together with its context. These data belong to a study of control samples from healthy donors and cancer patients. Produced via immunoSEQ multiplex PCR; TCRdb's table is partial and in-frame only. The sample has 130,000 to 150,000 clones, about 91% seen once. Deletions cut 1 base from V and 1 base from J, with 10 bases between. CDR3 length: 15 residues. Germline values: CDR1 LGHNA, CDR2 YNFKEQ. Sequencing used blood. The clonotype originates from a young man in good health. This chain uses TRBV4-2 with TRBJ1-1; D uncertain. CDR3 bases: TGTGCCAGCAGCCAAGCGGAGACGGAGAACACTGAAGCTTTCTTT. Translating it yields CASSQAETENTEAFF.